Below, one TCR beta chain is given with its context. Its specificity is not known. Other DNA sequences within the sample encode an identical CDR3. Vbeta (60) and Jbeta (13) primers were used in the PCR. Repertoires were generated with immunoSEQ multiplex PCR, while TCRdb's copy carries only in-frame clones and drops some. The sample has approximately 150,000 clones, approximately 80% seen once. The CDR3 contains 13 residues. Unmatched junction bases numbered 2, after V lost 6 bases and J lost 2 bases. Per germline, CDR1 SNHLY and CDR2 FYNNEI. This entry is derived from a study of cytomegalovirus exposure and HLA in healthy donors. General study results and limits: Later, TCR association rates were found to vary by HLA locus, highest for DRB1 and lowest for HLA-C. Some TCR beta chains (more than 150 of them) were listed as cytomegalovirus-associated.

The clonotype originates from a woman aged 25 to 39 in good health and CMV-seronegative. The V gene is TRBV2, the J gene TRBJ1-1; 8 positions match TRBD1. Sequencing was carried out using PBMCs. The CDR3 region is CASRGQGNTEAFF. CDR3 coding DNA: TGTGCCAGCAGAGGACAGGGAAACACTGAAGCTTTCTTT.